What follows describes a single T cell receptor beta chain. No antigen is known for it. These data are taken from a study of cytomegalovirus exposure and HLA in healthy donors. General observations from the study: Reports state that TCR beta sequences accurately predicted most subjects' HLA-A and HLA-B alleles.

Germline-derived CDR1 and CDR2 are SGHTA and FQGNSA. The CDR3 runs to 13 residues. V dropped 1 base and J dropped 5 bases, with 9 bases sitting between them. The PCR used 60 Vbeta and 13 Jbeta primers. TCRdb keeps only in-frame clones here, not all; method: immunoSEQ multiplex PCR. The data contain about 160,000 clones, 80% to 85% of them singletons. Sequencing was done on a sample of PBMCs. The V call is TRBV7-2, the J call TRBJ2-7; no firm D call. The TCR was taken from a man younger than 35 in good health and CMV-seronegative. In DNA form, the CDR3 reads TGTGCCAGCAGCTTAGAAGCATATAACGAGCAGTACTTC. Its protein product is CASSLEAYNEQYF.